This TCR beta chain was sequenced in a study of neurological immune-mediated disorders. The cDNA was generated by 5'RACE with 10-nucleotide random UMIs. MiXCR, applied by TCRdb to the 5' RACE reads, yields one record per CDR3 protein. This sample has 87,000 or so distinct CDR3 sequences; around 3.5% occur once, and the top ten carry around 3.2%. This clonotype was counted ten times or more. Its antigen is undetermined. At one boundary the junction diverges from the germline segment, which might be a read error. This CDR3 has 15 amino acids. Germline V CDR1 and CDR2: MGHDK, SYGVNS. Study outcomes and limitations: The most TCR clonal expansion was seen in HTLV-1-associated myelopathy, and the least was seen in multiple sclerosis, which fell below healthy controls. No clinical or MRI feature was associated with the multiple sclerosis repertoire cluster. Phylogenetically, 18 of 34 multiple sclerosis patients' repertoires fell into one related-CDR3 cluster, a possible signature.

Sequenced: PBMCs. The sequence was obtained from a woman aged 45-65 years with multiple sclerosis. This chain connects TRBV25-1 to TRBJ2-7; 10 bases match TRBD1. CDR3 nucleotides: TGTGCCAGCAGTGATTTTCCGGGACAGGGGAACCTTTTGCACTTC. It codes for CASSDFPGQGNLLHF.